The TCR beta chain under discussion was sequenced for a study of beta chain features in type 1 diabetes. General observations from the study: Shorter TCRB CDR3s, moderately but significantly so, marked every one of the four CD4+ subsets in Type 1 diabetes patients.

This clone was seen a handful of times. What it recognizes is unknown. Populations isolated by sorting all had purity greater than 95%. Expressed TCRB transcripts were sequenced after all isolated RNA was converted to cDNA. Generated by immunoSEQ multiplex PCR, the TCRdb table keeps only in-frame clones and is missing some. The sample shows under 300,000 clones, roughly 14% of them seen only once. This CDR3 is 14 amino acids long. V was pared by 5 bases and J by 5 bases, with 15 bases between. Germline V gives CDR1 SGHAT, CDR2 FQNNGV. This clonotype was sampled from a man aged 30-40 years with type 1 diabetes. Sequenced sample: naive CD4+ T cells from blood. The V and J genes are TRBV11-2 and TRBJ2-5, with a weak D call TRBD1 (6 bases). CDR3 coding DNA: TGTGCCAGCAGCCCCGACAGGTTAGAGGAGACCCAGTACTTC. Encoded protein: CASSPDRLEETQYF.